This TCR beta chain was found in a study of identical twins. Study-level results: Twins' surplus sharing was weaker for beta out-of-frame sequences. Twin-shared out-of-frame alpha sequences showed excess low generation probability.

TCRdb passed the 5' RACE reads through MiXCR, listing each CDR3 protein once. Among 520,000 or so distinct CDR3 sequences listed, approximately 22% were seen once. This clonotype has only a few counts. The target antigen is unknown. Separately, the same data were catalogued under a study of T cells expressing NK-cell markers. That report notes: Repertoire data for TCR beta were derived from sorted T cells (CD3+CD56+NKG2C+, CD3+CD56+NKG2C- and CD3+CD56-NKG2C+). Of CD8+ T cells, about 1.0-8% belonged to dominant NKG2C+ clonotypes in 5 to 7 donors.

This TCR derives from a young woman in good health. Sequencing used CD4+ T cells sorted from blood.

Here the CDR3 reads CASSIRGHYGYTF. CDR3 nucleotide sequence: TGTGCCAGCAGTATCAGGGGTCACTATGGCTACACCTTC. The chain has TRBV11-2 and TRBJ1-2; a weak D match, TRBD1 (6 bases). The CDR3 contains 13 residues. With 6 bases removed from V and 3 bases from J, the gap between germline ends came to 11 bases. The germline gives CDR1 SGHAT, CDR2 FQNNGV.